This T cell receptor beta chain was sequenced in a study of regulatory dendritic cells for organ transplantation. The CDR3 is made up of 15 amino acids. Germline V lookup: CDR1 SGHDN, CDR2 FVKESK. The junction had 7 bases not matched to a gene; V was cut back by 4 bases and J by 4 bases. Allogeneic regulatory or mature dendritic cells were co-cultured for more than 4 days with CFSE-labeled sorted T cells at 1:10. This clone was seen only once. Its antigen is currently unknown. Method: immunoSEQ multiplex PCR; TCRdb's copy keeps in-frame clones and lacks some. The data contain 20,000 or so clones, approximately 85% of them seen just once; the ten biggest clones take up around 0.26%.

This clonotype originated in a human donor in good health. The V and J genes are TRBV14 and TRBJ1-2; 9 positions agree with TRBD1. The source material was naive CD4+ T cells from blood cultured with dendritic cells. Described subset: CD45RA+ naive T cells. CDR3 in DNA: TGTGCCAGCAGCCCAGGACAGGGGAGGGCCTATGGCTACACCTTC. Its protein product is CASSPGQGRAYGYTF.